The 16 T cell receptor beta chains given below trace back to one sample, sequenced in a study of blood T cells in healthy people across ages. It was with a sample-barcoded 5' primer and a J-beta primer mix that a second PCR of roughly 7 to 12 cycles was run. TCRdb passed the 5' RACE reads through MiXCR, listing each CDR3 protein once. The sample holds 800,000 to 1,000,000 distinct CDR3 sequences, around 48% seen once. The material sequenced was blood. The receptor source for this set is a man aged 30-40 years in good health.

This chain joins TRBV28 and TRBJ1-2; D unclear. CDR1 is MDHEN and CDR2 is SYDVKM in the germline V gene. This CDR3 is built from 13 residues. The germline V and J ends were trimmed by 3 bases and 7 bases, with 12 bases remaining between them. CDR3 nucleotides: TGTGCCAGCAGTTTTGAGGTGGATCGTGGCTACACCTTC. It translates to CASSFEVDRGYTF.

The chain has TRBV7-8 and TRBJ1-5, with unresolved D. Trimming took off 9 bases at V and 0 bases at J, with 15 bases between the two ends. This CDR3 spans 15 amino acids. Germline V gene sequence: CDR1 SGHVS, CDR2 FQNEAQ. The CDR3 spells CASAGDLYSNQPQHF. CDR3 DNA sequence: TGTGCCAGTGCCGGCGACCTTTATAGCAATCAGCCCCAGCATTTT.

V and J are TRBV7-2 and TRBJ1-1; 7 nucleotides line up with TRBD1. The CDR3 contains 14 residues. J lost 4 bases, V lost 6 bases, and 8 bases had no gene match. Germline V gives CDR1 SGHTA, CDR2 FQGNSA. CDR3 coding DNA: TGTGCCAGCAGGCCACAGGGGTTTGGCACTGAAGCTTTCTTT. Translating gives CASRPQGFGTEAFF.

The genes are TRBV6-6 and TRBJ2-1; maybe TRBD2 (7 bases). V was trimmed by 6 bases and J by 7 bases, leaving 16 bases between them. Looked up from germline, CDR1 is MNHNY and CDR2 is SVGAGI (reference sequence). The CDR3 has 14 amino acids. CDR3 region: CASSHGGRTNEQFF. CDR3 nucleotide sequence: TGTGCCAGCAGCCACGGGGGGCGTACAAATGAGCAGTTCTTC.

The rearrangement links TRBV14 to TRBJ2-1; TRBD1 is a possible D gene (5 bases). Trimming left V 4 bases short and J 5 bases short, with 15 bases between. Looked up from germline, CDR1 is SGHDN and CDR2 is FVKESK. CDR3 length equals 15 residues. Here the CDR3 reads CASSLVDSVDNEQFF. The CDR3 DNA follows: TGTGCCAGCAGCCTGGTAGACAGCGTTGACAATGAGCAGTTCTTC.

This clonotype was recorded once. V gene TRBV6-1 combines with J gene TRBJ2-6; 15 nucleotides line up with TRBD2. Trimming at V came to 5 bases and at J to 3 bases, leaving 14 bases not matched to a gene. Germline loops: CDR1 MNHNS, CDR2 SASEGT. This CDR3 is 21 amino acids long. CDR3 sequence reads: CASSNPGTSGGFTYGANVLTF. DNA for the CDR3: TGTGCCAGCAGTAATCCCGGGACTAGCGGGGGGTTCACGTATGGGGCCAACGTCCTGACTTTC.

The V and J genes are TRBV27 and TRBJ1-1; D not resolved. The CDR3 has 13 amino acids. Germline V CDR1 and CDR2: MNHEY, SMNVEV (reference sequence). The V gene lost 5 bases and the J gene lost 3 bases, with 10 bases spanning the gap. CDR3 DNA sequence: TGTGCCAGCAGTCCCATCCCGGACACTGAAGCTTTCTTT. It yields the protein CASSPIPDTEAFF.

This chain links TRBV4-1 with TRBJ2-7, with 7 bases identical to TRBD1. In germline, CDR1 is MGHRA, CDR2 YSYEKL. The CDR3 has 15 residues. The trim removed 1 base at V and 3 bases at J, leaving 6 bases unmatched. The CDR3 DNA sequence: TGCGCCAGCAGCCAAGGAAGGACAGGTAACTACGAGCAGTACTTC. It specifies CASSQGRTGNYEQYF.

Note on this clonotype: Sequence at one end of the junction differs from germline and may be a read error. This sequence joins TRBV4-2 and TRBJ2-5; D possibly corresponds to TRBD1 (6 bases). This CDR3 is 14 amino acids long. Germline-derived CDR1 and CDR2 are LGHNA and YNFKEQ. DNA for the CDR3: TGTGCCAGCAGCCGACTGGACAGACAAGAGGCCCAGTACTTC. Translating gives CASSRLDRQEAQYF.

This clonotype showed up just a few times. The rearrangement joins TRBV4-2 to TRBJ2-5, with D maybe TRBD2 (5 bases). V shed 1 base and J shed 6 bases, with 15 bases lying between them. Germline CDR1 reads LGHNA; CDR2 reads YNFKEQ. The CDR3 runs to 15 residues. CDR3 DNA: TGTGCCAGCAGCCAAGGGACTTTGGAAGAGAAGACCCAGTACTTC. Translated, it gives CASSQGTLEEKTQYF.

This clonotype was counted a few times. The CDR3: CSAPRRDRVSDTQYF. The CDR3 DNA reads TGCAGTGCTCCGAGGCGGGACAGGGTATCGGATACGCAGTATTTT. The rearrangement links TRBV20-1 to TRBJ2-3; TRBD1 matches at 9 bases. Per germline, CDR1 DFQATT and CDR2 SNEGSKA (reference sequence). Trimming at V came to 5 bases and at J to 6 bases, leaving 12 bases not matched to a gene. The CDR3 spans 15 residues.

This clonotype has a handful of counts. The CDR3 region has the DNA TGTGCCAGCAGCTTATGGCAGGGAAGTAATGAAAAACTGTTTTTT. As protein: CASSLWQGSNEKLFF. V and J are TRBV7-8 and TRBJ1-4; D is perhaps TRBD1 (5 bases). The germline CDR1 and CDR2 sequences are SGHVS and FQNEAQ. The ends were cut back, 2 bases at V and 4 bases at J, with 11 bases in the middle. CDR3 length: 15 residues.

The J gene is TRBJ2-7, the V gene TRBV20-1; D possibly corresponds to TRBD1 (6 bases). The CDR3 length is 15 residues. Trimming took off 0 bases at V and 3 bases at J, with 15 bases between the two ends. The germline V gene encodes CDR1 DFQATT and CDR2 SNEGSKA (reference sequence). CDR3 nucleotide sequence: TGCAGTGCTAGAGATCCGACAGGATCATTCTACGAGCAGTACTTC. Amino acid sequence: CSARDPTGSFYEQYF.

The V call is TRBV28, the J call TRBJ1-5; 9 nucleotides match TRBD1. Germline-derived CDR1 and CDR2 are MDHEN and SYDVKM. V shed 2 bases and J 6 bases; nucleotides not matched to a gene: 8. The CDR3 spans 16 residues. The CDR3 sequence is CASSLDRGVGGQPQHF. As DNA, the CDR3 is TGTGCCAGCAGTTTAGACAGGGGGGTCGGGGGTCAGCCCCAGCATTTT.

The table lists this clonotype with a few counts. The rearrangement links TRBV12-3 or TRBV12-4 to TRBJ2-5; 7 bases are shared with TRBD2. The CDR3 length is 14 residues. V shed 6 bases and J 10 bases; nucleotides not matched to a gene: 14. CDR3: CASSFGGLVGIQYF. In DNA form, the CDR3 reads TGTGCCAGCAGCTTTGGTGGACTAGTAGGCATCCAGTACTTC.

This clonotype was recorded many times. The junction shows a germline mismatch at one end, possibly a read error. The rearrangement uses TRBV5-1 and TRBJ2-3; D call uncertain. From germline, CDR1 is SGHRS and CDR2 YFSETQ. The CDR3 is 11 amino acids. The CDR3 DNA follows: TGTGCCAGCAGTAACACAGATACGCAGTATTTT. Translation: CASSNTDTQYF.